A single sample gave rise to the 16 T cell receptor beta chains below, sequenced in a study of T cell repertoires in cytomegalovirus infection (dated by TCRdb to the late 2010s). These receptors are not linked to any known antigen. Sequenced on an Illumina HiSeq 1500. Using fastp trimming at Q25 and MiXCR clonotype assembly, TCRdb reanalyzed the public sequencing data and kept in-frame beta chains. All rows with the same CDR3 protein become a single entry with the most common DNA and genes. Across this sample there are about 920,000 distinct CDR3 sequences, with around 30% seen only once. 11% to 15% of the sample is taken by the ten largest. The treatment or condition label, read with the paper, signifies: in vitro stimulation with specific CMV peptide epitopes to enrich CMV-specific T cells. Specimen: cultured CD8+ T cells from PBMCs, collected from culture after CMV antigen stimulation. The origin of the receptors is a human donor in good health (CMV status not recorded). Some clones in this sample may be carry-over from other donors' samples.

This clonotype was counted between two and nine times. The gene calls are TRBV7-3 and TRBJ2-3; 8 nucleotides line up with TRBD1. Germline lookup yields CDR1 SGHTA and CDR2 FQGTGA. The junction had 9 bases not matched to a gene; V was cut back by 4 bases and J by 6 bases. The CDR3 has 15 amino acids. The CDR3 here is CASSSTGGSMDTQYF. In nucleotides, the CDR3 is TGTGCCAGCAGCTCAACAGGGGGTTCTATGGATACGCAGTATTTT. Using reference TRBV7-3 and TRBJ2-3 for the parts outside the CDR3, the full variable domain is GAGVSQTPSNKVTEKGKYVELRCDPISGHTALYWYRQSLGQGPEFLIYFQGTGAADDSGLPNDRFFAVRPEGSVSTLKIQRTERGDSAVYLCASSSTGGSMDTQYFGPGTRLTVL.

This rearrangement joins TRBV5-4 to TRBJ2-1; no clear D gene. The V gene's germline CDR1 is SGHNT and CDR2 YYREEE (reference sequence). The V end was cut by 2 bases, the J end by 3 bases, with 9 bases between. The CDR3 covers 14 residues. CDR3 amino acids: CASSFSDNYNEQFF. The CDR3 DNA reads as TGTGCCAGCAGCTTTTCTGACAACTACAATGAGCAGTTCTTC.

The chain employs TRBV7-9 and TRBJ1-2, with D unresolved. The V and J ends lost 5 bases and 6 bases respectively, with 10 bases between them. The CDR3 sequence is 12 residues long. Germline V gene sequence: CDR1 SEHNR, CDR2 FQNEAQ (reference sequence). For the CDR3, the DNA is TGTGCCAGCAGCCTGGGCTGGGATGGCTACACCTTC. This codes for CASSLGWDGYTF.

This chain uses TRBV6-5 with TRBJ2-1; 11 bases map to TRBD2. After removal of 1 base from V and 10 bases from J, the junction contained 6 bases not matched to a gene. The CDR3 runs to 15 residues. The V gene's germline CDR1 is MNHEY and CDR2 SVGAGI. CDR3 in amino acids: CASSYFSGGAREQFF. The CDR3 DNA reads as TGTGCCAGCAGTTACTTTAGCGGGGGGGCCCGGGAGCAGTTCTTC.

The CDR3 reads CATSEPILARGTGELFF. The CDR3 region has the DNA TGTGCCACCAGTGAACCGATACTAGCCCGGGGTACCGGGGAGCTGTTTTTT. The gene calls are TRBV24-1 and TRBJ2-2, with a tentative D call TRBD2 (6 bases). The CDR3 spans 17 residues. Germline-derived CDR1 and CDR2 are KGHDR and SFDVKD. V was cut by 4 bases and J by 5 bases, with 19 bases left in between.

The chain uses TRBV6-2 or TRBV6-3 and TRBJ1-1; D unresolved. The CDR3 loop spans 14 amino acids. The germline V gene encodes CDR1 MNHEY and CDR2 SVGEGT. V lost 7 bases to trimming and J lost 5 bases, with 17 bases between them. The CDR3 DNA follows: TGTGCCAGCACCAAAGGGAGTCTCCATACTGAAGCTTTCTTT. Residues: CASTKGSLHTEAFF.

This clonotype was recorded a few times. This sequence joins TRBV7-6 and TRBJ2-1, with 8 positions matching TRBD2. Per the germline V gene, CDR1 is SGHVS and CDR2 is FNYEAQ. CDR3 length: 15 residues. V was clipped by 5 bases and J by 5 bases; unmatched bases: 8. The CDR3 sequence is CASSPRGGVNNEQFF. The CDR3 DNA is TGTGCCAGCAGCCCCCGGGGGGGCGTTAACAATGAGCAGTTCTTC.

This clonotype was seen only a few times. The chain uses TRBV7-9 and TRBJ2-5; TRBD1 matches at 8 bases. J gave up 5 bases and V 2 bases, and 16 bases lay outside the gene matches. Per the germline V gene, CDR1 is SEHNR and CDR2 is FQNEAQ (reference sequence). The CDR3 contains 18 residues. The CDR3 loop reads CASSLKGQGTGGWETQYF. In DNA, the CDR3 is TGTGCCAGCAGCTTAAAAGGTCAAGGGACAGGAGGATGGGAGACCCAGTACTTC.

This clonotype was seen more than once but under ten times. The chain's CDR3 is CASGNYRDKHYGYTF. CDR3 nucleotide sequence: TGTGCCAGCGGTAATTACCGGGACAAGCACTATGGCTACACCTTC. V is TRBV12-3 or TRBV12-4 and J is TRBJ1-2; D may be TRBD1 (6 bases). The V gene lost 8 bases and the J gene lost 3 bases, with 19 bases spanning the gap. The CDR3 contains 15 residues.

The chain has TRBV11-3 and TRBJ2-3, with D hard to call. This CDR3 contains 15 residues. V lost 4 bases and J lost 1, with 12 bases in between. The germline CDR1 and CDR2 sequences are SGHNT and YENEEA. In DNA, the CDR3 is TGTGCCAGCAGCTCAACACGATCCCGCACAGATACGCAGTATTTT. Its translation: CASSSTRSRTDTQYF. Full variable domain (remainder filled in from reference TRBV11-3 and TRBJ2-3): EAGVVQSPRYKIIEKKQPVAFWCNPISGHNTLYWYLQNLGQGPELLIRYENEEAVDDSQLPKDRFSAERLKGVDSTLKIQPAELGDSAVYLCASSSTRSRTDTQYFGPGTRLTVL.

The CDR3 sequence is CASRYTGYMNTEAFF. Written as DNA, the CDR3 is TGTGCCAGTAGATATACAGGGTATATGAACACTGAAGCTTTCTTT. The chain is built from TRBV19 and TRBJ1-1, with D perhaps TRBD1 (6 bases). Trimming took off 6 bases at V and 0 bases at J, with 14 bases between the two ends. Germline assignment: CDR1 LNHDA and CDR2 SQIVND (reference sequence). The CDR3 loop spans 15 amino acids.

This clonotype came up many times. CDR3: CASSLIYRGRGRTGELFF. CDR3 sequence (DNA): TGTGCCAGCAGCCTTATCTACAGGGGAAGGGGTCGCACCGGGGAGCTGTTTTTT. The V and J genes are TRBV7-6 and TRBJ2-2; TRBD1 agrees at 7 bases. V dropped 5 bases and J dropped 4; count of bases not matched to a gene: 16. This CDR3 comprises 18 residues. Germline CDR1 SGHVS, CDR2 FNYEAQ.

This clonotype occurred a few times. This rearrangement joins TRBV7-8 to TRBJ2-3; 7 bases line up with TRBD1. In germline, CDR1 is SGHVS, CDR2 FQNEAQ. The CDR3 has 18 residues. Trimming at V came to 1 base and at J to 1 base, leaving 11 bases not matched to a gene. CDR3 amino acids: CASSLVGDTGVGTDTQYF. In nucleotides, the CDR3 is TGTGCCAGCAGCTTAGTTGGCGATACAGGGGTCGGCACAGATACGCAGTATTTT.

Turning to this clonotype: This may arise from a read error, as a much more abundant clone is one base away. The chain links TRBV7-2 to TRBJ2-1, with TRBD1 as a possible D gene (6 bases). The CDR3 runs to 15 residues. Germline-derived CDR1 and CDR2 are SGHTA and FQGNSA. CDR3 protein: CASSAPGHGYNVQFF. DNA of the CDR3: TGTGCCAGCAGCGCCCCGGGACACGGATACAATGTGCAGTTCTTC.

The CDR3 reads CSVSNRDSLYGYTF. In DNA, the CDR3 is TGCAGCGTTTCTAACAGGGATTCGCTCTATGGCTACACCTTC. This chain connects TRBV29-1 to TRBJ1-2, with TRBD1 as a possible D gene (6 bases). Trimming cost V 5 bases and J 4 bases, with 17 bases left between them. This CDR3 is 14 amino acids long. Germline lookup yields CDR1 SQVTM and CDR2 ANQGSEA.

This clonotype was found many times. For the CDR3, the DNA is TGTGCCATCAGTGATTCTCGGACAGTCGACTCTAGCAATCAGCCCCAGCATTTT. This encodes CAISDSRTVDSSNQPQHF. The chain has TRBV10-3 and TRBJ1-5, with D perhaps TRBD1 (6 bases). The germline V and J ends were trimmed by 3 bases and 0 bases, with 18 bases remaining between them. CDR1 ENHRY and CDR2 SYGVKD come from the germline V gene. There are 18 residues in the CDR3.